A single T cell receptor beta chain is shown here with its context. This record belongs to a study of blood T cell repertoires in COVID-19. Original processing notes: Estimates of nucleated cell counts were drawn from the amplification of reference gene primers. Repertoires were generated with immunoSEQ multiplex PCR, while TCRdb's copy carries only in-frame clones and drops some. Clone size and V and J calls were adopted from that table, with D and trimming inferred from the DNA. The profile shows 350,000 to 400,000 clones, 91% of them singletons. Trimming took off 2 bases at V and 6 bases at J, with 7 bases between the two ends. The CDR3 is 13 amino acids. CDR1 is MNHEY and CDR2 is SMNVEV in the germline V gene (reference sequence). Cohort assignment relied on participant-reported clinical history. Exposed participants encountered a COVID-19 case during the 2 weeks preceding study entry.

The sequenced sample consisted of PBMCs or T cells enriched from blood (not recorded which). V is TRBV27 and J is TRBJ1-4, with D unclear. The receptor comes from a woman between 40 and 50 years old who had been exposed to COVID-19. Written as DNA, the CDR3 is TGTGCCAGCAGTTTAGGGCCCCATGAAAAACTGTTTTTT. This translates into CASSLGPHEKLFF.